A selection of T cell receptor beta chains follows, all from one sample in a study of a mutant IDH1 vaccine in newly diagnosed glioma. Which antigens these TCRs recognize remains unknown. Method: immunoSEQ multiplex PCR; TCRdb's copy keeps in-frame clones and lacks some. The table records fewer than 70,000 clones, about 88% of them present only once. This specimen consisted of PBMCs, obtained from a glioma patient whose treatment included an IDH1 peptide vaccine. The origin of the receptors is a man aged 30 to 39 with glioma. Both conserved end residues are part of each CDR3. The D gene is left open where the match is weak. Rows give clone size only sometimes, using once, few, many, or a class for an expanded clone.

clone size	V gene	D gene	J gene	CDR3 protein	CDR3 DNA
.	TRBV20-1	.	TRBJ2-3	CSARDRTGQYF	TGCAGTGCTAGAGATCGCACAGGGCAGTATTTT
.	TRBV27	TRBD1	TRBJ2-7	CASGPRGLYEQYF	TGTGCCAGCGGACCCAGGGGGCTCTACGAGCAGTACTTC
.	TRBV4-1	.	TRBJ2-1	CASSQDRQRPYNEQFF	TGCGCCAGCAGCCAAGATCGGCAGAGACCCTACAATGAGCAGTTCTTC
.	TRBV18	.	TRBJ2-7	CASSGQGYEQYF	TGTGCCAGCTCAGGCCAGGGGTACGAGCAGTACTTC
.	TRBV19	.	TRBJ2-1	CASSIRWGEQFF	TGTGCCAGTAGTATTAGGTGGGGTGAGCAGTTCTTC
once	TRBV28	.	TRBJ2-5	CASSLRETQYF	TGTGCCAGCAGTTTGAGAGAGACCCAGTACTTC
.	TRBV29-1	TRBD2	TRBJ2-7	CSVVRGLAGSYEQYF	TGCAGCGTTGTTCGGGGACTAGCGGGGAGCTACGAGCAGTACTTC
.	TRBV5-1	.	TRBJ1-4	CASGFLGTNEKLFF	TGCGCCAGCGGATTCCTGGGGACTAATGAAAAACTGTTTTTT
.	TRBV7-2	.	TRBJ2-7	CASSAYLGSYEQYF	TGTGCCAGCAGCGCCTACCTGGGGTCCTACGAGCAGTACTTC
.	TRBV11-2	.	TRBJ2-2	CASSLTEHTGELFF	TGTGCCAGCAGCTTAACAGAGCACACCGGGGAGCTGTTTTTT
.	TRBV5-6	.	TRBJ1-2	CASSLDPGAFGYTF	TGTGCCAGCAGCTTAGACCCGGGAGCTTTCGGCTACACCTTC
.	TRBV19	.	TRBJ2-1	CASSRLYNEQFF	TGTGCCAGTAGTCGGTTATACAATGAGCAGTTCTTC
few	TRBV5-5	.	TRBJ2-2	CASSLRSGSKTGELFF	TGTGCCAGCAGCTTGAGGTCCGGGAGTAAAACCGGGGAGCTGTTTTTT
.	TRBV27	TRBD2	TRBJ2-1	CASKISGGSYNEQFF	TGTGCCAGCAAGATTAGCGGGGGATCCTACAATGAGCAGTTCTTC
.	TRBV5-6	.	TRBJ1-5	CASSFRGAGNQPQHF	TGTGCCAGCAGCTTCAGGGGTGCGGGCAATCAGCCCCAGCATTTT
.	TRBV4-2	.	TRBJ1-5	CASSQAIQIDGLNQPQHF	TGTGCCAGCAGCCAAGCTATCCAAATCGACGGCCTCAATCAGCCCCAGCATTTT
.	TRBV6-6	.	TRBJ1-5	CASSPFEGAQHF	TGTGCCAGCAGCCCCTTCGAGGGGGCCCAGCATTTT
.	TRBV5-1	TRBD1	TRBJ1-1	CASSLAGQGSSEAFF	TGCGCCAGCAGCTTGGCTGGACAGGGATCGTCTGAAGCTTTCTTT
.	TRBV19	.	TRBJ2-3	CASSPSSDSNTDTQYF	TGTGCCAGTAGTCCCTCCTCAGATTCCAACACAGATACGCAGTATTTT
few	TRBV4-1	.	TRBJ1-1	CASSQDPGRTEAFF	TGCGCCAGCAGCCAAGATCCGGGGCGGACTGAAGCTTTCTTT
once	TRBV14	.	TRBJ2-5	CASSPGGNGPQETQYF	TGTGCCAGCTCGCCTGGAGGGAACGGGCCCCAAGAGACCCAGTACTTC
.	TRBV4-3	.	TRBJ2-3	CASSQGGTTDTQYF	TGCGCCAGCAGCCAAGGGGGCACTACAGATACGCAGTATTTT
.	TRBV5-1	.	TRBJ2-2	CASSSGVDTGELFF	TGCGCCAGCAGCTCAGGGGTGGACACCGGGGAGCTGTTTTTT
.	TRBV19	.	TRBJ1-1	CASSIADTEAFF	TGTGCCAGTAGTATAGCGGACACTGAAGCTTTCTTT
.	TRBV9	TRBD1	TRBJ1-2	CASSSIRDSYGYTF	TGTGCCAGCAGCTCGATACGGGACAGCTATGGCTACACCTTC
.	TRBV27	.	TRBJ1-1	CAAWGEGAEAFF	TGTGCCGCATGGGGTGAGGGAGCTGAAGCTTTCTTT
.	TRBV19	TRBD1	TRBJ1-6	CASTGQPYSPLHF	TGTGCCAGCACGGGACAGCCTTATTCACCCCTCCACTTT
few	TRBV7-9	.	TRBJ2-1	CASSSGTEQFF	TGTGCCAGCAGCTCAGGGACAGAGCAGTTCTTC
.	TRBV5-4	TRBD1	TRBJ1-6	CASSLAGQGESPLHF	TGTGCCAGCAGCTTGGCAGGACAGGGGGAATCACCCCTCCACTTT
.	TRBV5-5	.	TRBJ1-1	CASSFGPQTGNTEAFF	TGTGCCAGCAGCTTTGGTCCCCAAACCGGGAACACTGAAGCTTTCTTT
.	TRBV19	TRBD2	TRBJ2-2	CASGWTSGRPFPGELFF	TGTGCCAGTGGATGGACTAGCGGGAGGCCTTTCCCCGGGGAGCTGTTTTTT
.	TRBV5-4	.	TRBJ1-2	CASSLGLSQYGYTF	TGTGCCAGCAGCTTGGGACTCAGCCAGTATGGCTACACCTTC
.	TRBV7-9	.	TRBJ2-1	CASSFRDLYNEQFF	TGTGCCAGCAGCTTCCGGGACTTATACAATGAGCAGTTCTTC
.	TRBV2	TRBD1	TRBJ2-7	CASSQAGTGTYEQYF	TGTGCCAGCAGTCAAGCCGGGACAGGGACCTACGAGCAGTACTTC
.	TRBV2	TRBD2	TRBJ2-1	CAGGTRFNEQFF	TGTGCCGGGGGGACTAGATTCAATGAGCAGTTCTTC
once	TRBV21-1	.	TRBJ1-5	CASIRQANQPQHF	TGTGCCAGCATCAGACAGGCAAATCAGCCCCAGCATTTT
few	TRBV6-6	TRBD1	TRBJ1-1	CATSMNRQGEAFF	TGTGCCACCAGCATGAATAGACAGGGTGAAGCTTTCTTT
.	TRBV5-4	.	TRBJ2-3	CASSLPGTDTQYF	TGTGCCAGCAGCTTGCCAGGGACCGATACGCAGTATTTT
.	TRBV5-4	.	TRBJ2-3	CASSLASGTDTQYF	TGTGCCAGCAGCTTGGCTTCGGGCACAGATACGCAGTATTTT
.	TRBV2	TRBD1	TRBJ1-2	CASSRPGQGALDYGYTF	TGTGCCAGCAGCCGTCCGGGACAGGGGGCATTGGACTATGGCTACACCTTC
.	TRBV5-4	.	TRBJ2-3	CASKRSSGVGTDTQYF	TGTGCCAGCAAGCGCTCATCGGGGGTGGGGACAGATACGCAGTATTTT
.	TRBV9	.	TRBJ1-2	CASSVGLGMGEYGYTF	TGTGCCAGCAGCGTAGGGTTGGGGATGGGGGAATATGGCTACACCTTC
.	TRBV19	.	TRBJ1-1	CASRPGQRDTEAFF	TGTGCCTCCCGCCCCGGACAGCGAGACACTGAAGCTTTCTTT
few	TRBV6-6	.	TRBJ1-4	CASSYSSGSPTFF	TGTGCCAGCAGTTACTCGTCGGGATCCCCTACTTTTTTT
.	TRBV30	.	TRBJ2-1	CAWSVQGDTEQFF	TGTGCCTGGAGTGTACAAGGGGACACTGAGCAGTTCTTC
.	TRBV15	TRBD2	TRBJ2-1	CATSMGTSYNEQFF	TGTGCCACCAGCATGGGGACTAGCTACAATGAGCAGTTCTTC
.	TRBV30	.	TRBJ2-3	CAWSVRGADTQYF	TGTGCCTGGAGTGTACGAGGGGCAGATACGCAGTATTTT
.	TRBV5-1	.	TRBJ1-1	CASSFRGSDTEAFF	TGCGCCAGCAGCTTTCGGGGGAGTGACACTGAAGCTTTCTTT
.	TRBV7-3	.	TRBJ2-2	CASSLMGPAAGELFF	TGTGCCAGCAGCTTAATGGGCCCCGCGGCCGGGGAGCTGTTTTTT
few	TRBV2	.	TRBJ1-1	CASRVAPGNTEAFF	TGTGCCAGCAGGGTAGCTCCGGGGAACACTGAAGCTTTCTTT
.	TRBV28	.	TRBJ1-4	CASSPQQAPNEKLFF	TGTGCCAGCAGTCCGCAACAGGCCCCTAATGAAAAACTGTTTTTT
.	TRBV15	.	TRBJ1-1	CATSSDRGGRNTEAFF	TGTGCCACCAGCAGTGATAGGGGGGGACGGAACACTGAAGCTTTCTTT
.	TRBV7-2	.	TRBJ2-1	CASSLDGFPYNEQFF	TGTGCCAGCAGCTTAGACGGTTTCCCCTACAATGAGCAGTTCTTC
.	TRBV4-1	TRBD2	TRBJ2-5	CASSQDWILAGRETQYF	TGCGCCAGCAGCCAAGATTGGATATTAGCGGGGCGGGAGACCCAGTACTTC
.	TRBV19	.	TRBJ1-2	CASRIGGGDEGYTF	TGTGCCAGTAGGATCGGCGGAGGGGATGAGGGCTACACCTTC
.	TRBV5-1	TRBD1	TRBJ1-6	CASSYDRGGAYNSPLHF	TGCGCCAGCAGCTACGACAGGGGGGGCGCCTATAATTCACCCCTCCACTTT
.	TRBV4-1	.	TRBJ2-7	CASSQPPETRRDEQYF	TGCGCCAGCAGCCAACCCCCCGAGACTAGAAGGGACGAGCAGTACTTC